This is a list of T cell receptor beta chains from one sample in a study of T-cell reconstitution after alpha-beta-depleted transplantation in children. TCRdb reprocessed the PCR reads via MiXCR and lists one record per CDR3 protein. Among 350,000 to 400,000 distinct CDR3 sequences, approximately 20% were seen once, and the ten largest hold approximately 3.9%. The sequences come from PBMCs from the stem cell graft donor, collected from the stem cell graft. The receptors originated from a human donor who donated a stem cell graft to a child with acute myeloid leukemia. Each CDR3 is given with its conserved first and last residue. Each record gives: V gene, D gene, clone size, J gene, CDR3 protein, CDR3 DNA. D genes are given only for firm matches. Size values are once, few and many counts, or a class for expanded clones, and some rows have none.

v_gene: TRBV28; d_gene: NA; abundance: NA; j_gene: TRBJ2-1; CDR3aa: CASSREPGLYNEQFF; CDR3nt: TGTGCCAGCAGCCGAGAACCGGGACTGTACAATGAGCAGTTCTTC
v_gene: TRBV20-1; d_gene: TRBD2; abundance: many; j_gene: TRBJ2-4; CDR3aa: CSAPKGTSDVGIQYF; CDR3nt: TGCAGTGCCCCAAAGGGGACTAGCGACGTGGGCATTCAGTACTTC
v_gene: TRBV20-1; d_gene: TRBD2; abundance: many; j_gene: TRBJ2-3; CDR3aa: CSAGTSATDTQYF; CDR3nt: TGCAGTGCTGGGACTAGCGCCACAGATACGCAGTATTTT
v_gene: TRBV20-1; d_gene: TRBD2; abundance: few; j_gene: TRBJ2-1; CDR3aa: CSARGPSGSRNEQFF; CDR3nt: TGCAGTGCTAGAGGTCCCAGCGGGAGTAGGAATGAGCAGTTCTTC
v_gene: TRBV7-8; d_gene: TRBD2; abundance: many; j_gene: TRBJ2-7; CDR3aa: CASSLTGEGEQYF; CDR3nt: TGTGCCAGCAGCTTAACCGGGGAGGGCGAGCAGTACTTC
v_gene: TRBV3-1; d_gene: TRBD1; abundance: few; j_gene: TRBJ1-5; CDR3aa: CASSLGQGGGQPQHF; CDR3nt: TGTGCCAGCAGCCTAGGACAGGGGGGAGGACAGCCCCAGCATTTT
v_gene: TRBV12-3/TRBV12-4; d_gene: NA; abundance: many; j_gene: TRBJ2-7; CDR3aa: CASSPNSYEQYF; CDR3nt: TGTGCCAGCAGCCCCAATTCCTACGAGCAGTACTTC
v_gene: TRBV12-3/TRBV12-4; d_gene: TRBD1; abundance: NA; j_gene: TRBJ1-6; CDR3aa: CASSLGQGIGSPLHF; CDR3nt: TGTGCCAGCAGCCTGGGACAGGGGATAGGTTCACCCCTCCACTTT
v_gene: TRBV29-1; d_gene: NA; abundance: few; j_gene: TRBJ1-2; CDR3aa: CSVGTRLGGYTF; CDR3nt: TGCAGCGTGGGGACTCGGCTGGGGGGCTACACCTTC
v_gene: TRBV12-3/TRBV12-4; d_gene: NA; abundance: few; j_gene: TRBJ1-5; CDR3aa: CASSSDHQPQHF; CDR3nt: TGTGCCAGCAGTTCAGACCATCAGCCCCAGCATTTT
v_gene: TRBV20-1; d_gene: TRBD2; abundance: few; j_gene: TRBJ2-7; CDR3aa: CSASGLADPYEQYF; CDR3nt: TGCAGTGCTAGTGGACTAGCGGACCCCTACGAGCAGTACTTC
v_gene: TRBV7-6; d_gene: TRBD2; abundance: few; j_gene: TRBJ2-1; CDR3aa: CASSLILAGTYNEQFF; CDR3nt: TGTGCCAGCAGCTTAATCTTAGCGGGCACCTACAATGAGCAGTTCTTC
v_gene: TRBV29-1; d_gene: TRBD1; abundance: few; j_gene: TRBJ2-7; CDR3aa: CSVEDQGQGTYEQYF; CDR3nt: TGCAGCGTTGAAGATCAGGGACAGGGAACCTACGAGCAGTACTTC
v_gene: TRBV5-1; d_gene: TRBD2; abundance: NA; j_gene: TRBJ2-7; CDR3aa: CASSQGLAEFYQQYF; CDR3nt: TGCGCCAGCAGCCAGGGACTAGCGGAATTCTACCAGCAGTACTTC
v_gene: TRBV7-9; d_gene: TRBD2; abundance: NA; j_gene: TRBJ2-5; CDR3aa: CASSAAWEGQETQYF; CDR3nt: TGTGCCAGCAGCGCCGCCTGGGAGGGTCAAGAGACCCAGTACTTC
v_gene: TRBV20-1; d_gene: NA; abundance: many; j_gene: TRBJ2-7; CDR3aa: CSARSDMSYEQYF; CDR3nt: TGCAGTGCTAGATCGGACATGTCCTACGAGCAGTACTTC
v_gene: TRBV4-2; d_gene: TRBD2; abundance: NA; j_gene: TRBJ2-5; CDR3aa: CASSQGLAAQETQYF; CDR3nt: TGTGCCAGCAGCCAAGGACTAGCGGCACAAGAGACCCAGTACTTC
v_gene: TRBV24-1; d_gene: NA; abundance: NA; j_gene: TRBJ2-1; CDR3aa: CATSDLDQGGQVSYNEQFF; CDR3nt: TGTGCCACCAGTGATTTGGATCAGGGCGGGCAAGTCTCCTACAATGAGCAGTTCTTC
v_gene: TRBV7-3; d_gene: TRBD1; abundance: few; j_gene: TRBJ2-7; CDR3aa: CASSPRDRNLEQYF; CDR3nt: TGTGCCAGCAGCCCCCGGGACAGAAACCTAGAGCAGTACTTC
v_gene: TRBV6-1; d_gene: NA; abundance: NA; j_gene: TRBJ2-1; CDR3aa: CASSATGWNEQFF; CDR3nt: TGTGCCAGCAGTGCCACCGGGTGGAATGAGCAGTTCTTC
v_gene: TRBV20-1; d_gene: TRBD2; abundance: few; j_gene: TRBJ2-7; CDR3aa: CSATSGSRHEQYF; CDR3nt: TGCAGTGCCACGAGCGGGAGTCGCCACGAGCAGTACTTC
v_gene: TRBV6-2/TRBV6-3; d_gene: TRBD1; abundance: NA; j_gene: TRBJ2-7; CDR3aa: CAISWTGTYEQYF; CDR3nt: TGTGCCATCAGTTGGACAGGGACCTACGAGCAGTACTTC
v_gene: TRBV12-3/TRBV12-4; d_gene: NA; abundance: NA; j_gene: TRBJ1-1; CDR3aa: CASRRLTGITEAFF; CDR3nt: TGTGCCAGCAGGAGGTTAACAGGGATCACTGAAGCTTTCTTT
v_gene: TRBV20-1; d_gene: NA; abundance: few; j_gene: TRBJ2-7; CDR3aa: CSAGGSTWVREQYF; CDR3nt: TGCAGTGCGGGGGGTTCAACCTGGGTTCGGGAGCAGTACTTC
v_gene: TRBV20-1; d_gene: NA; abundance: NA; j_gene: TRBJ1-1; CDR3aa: CSAPGAGDGAFF; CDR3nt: TGCAGTGCCCCAGGGGCGGGAGACGGAGCTTTCTTT
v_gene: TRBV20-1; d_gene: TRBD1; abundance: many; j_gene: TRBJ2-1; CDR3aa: CSARAWTGAGRGEQFF; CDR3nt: TGCAGTGCTAGAGCCTGGACAGGGGCGGGCCGGGGTGAGCAGTTCTTC